Listed below are T cell receptor beta chains from one sample, sequenced in a study of cytomegalovirus exposure and HLA in healthy donors. Data came from immunoSEQ multiplex PCR; TCRdb stores just in-frame clones and leaves some out. The repertoire holds under 300,000 clones, with roughly four fifths as singletons. The sample taken for sequencing was PBMCs. Receptors were obtained from an older woman in good health and CMV-seropositive. Both conserved end residues are part of each CDR3. D genes are given only for firm matches. Where a row states a size, it is once, few, many or the class of an expanded clone; other rows omit it.

abundance: NA; v_gene: TRBV5-4; j_gene: TRBJ2-1; d_gene: TRBD2; CDR3nt: TGTGCCAGCAGCTCGGGACTAGCGGGAGTTGAGCAGTTCTTC; CDR3aa: CASSSGLAGVEQFF
abundance: NA; v_gene: TRBV5-4; j_gene: TRBJ2-7; d_gene: TRBD1; CDR3nt: TGTGCCAGCAGCTTAGTGACAGGGGCGGACTACGAGCAGTACTTC; CDR3aa: CASSLVTGADYEQYF
abundance: NA; v_gene: TRBV6-6; j_gene: TRBJ1-1; d_gene: NA; CDR3nt: TGTGCCAGCAGACAGGGCTTGAACACTGAAGCTTTCTTT; CDR3aa: CASRQGLNTEAFF
abundance: NA; v_gene: TRBV7-9; j_gene: TRBJ2-1; d_gene: TRBD2; CDR3nt: TGTGCCAGCAGCTCCTCCGGGACTACTTTCTACAATGAGCAGTTCTTC; CDR3aa: CASSSSGTTFYNEQFF
abundance: NA; v_gene: TRBV28; j_gene: TRBJ2-7; d_gene: NA; CDR3nt: TGTGCCAGCAGTTTATTCGGGGAAGGACCCTACGAGCAGTACTTC; CDR3aa: CASSLFGEGPYEQYF
abundance: NA; v_gene: TRBV29-1; j_gene: TRBJ2-7; d_gene: TRBD1; CDR3nt: TGCAGCGCTCTGACAGGGGTAATGGGCGAGCAGTACTTC; CDR3aa: CSALTGVMGEQYF
abundance: NA; v_gene: TRBV7-8; j_gene: TRBJ2-7; d_gene: TRBD2; CDR3nt: TGTGCCAGCAGCGGGACTAGCGGGAGGGCCAGGTACGAGCAGTACTTC; CDR3aa: CASSGTSGRARYEQYF
abundance: few; v_gene: TRBV11-2; j_gene: TRBJ2-7; d_gene: TRBD2; CDR3nt: TGTGCCAGCAGCACACGGCTAGCGGGCGCCCACTACGAGCAGTACTTC; CDR3aa: CASSTRLAGAHYEQYF
abundance: once; v_gene: TRBV6-5; j_gene: TRBJ1-1; d_gene: NA; CDR3nt: TGTGCCAGCAGTTACAGGGGTGGGAAAGCTTTCTTT; CDR3aa: CASSYRGGKAFF
abundance: NA; v_gene: TRBV6-1; j_gene: TRBJ1-1; d_gene: NA; CDR3nt: TGCGCCAGCACCCCACTGGGGCCCTTTGAAGCTTTCTTT; CDR3aa: CASTPLGPFEAFF
abundance: NA; v_gene: TRBV27; j_gene: TRBJ2-6; d_gene: NA; CDR3nt: TGTGCCAGCAGTTTATATTCGGGGGCCAACGTCCTGACTTTC; CDR3aa: CASSLYSGANVLTF
abundance: NA; v_gene: TRBV4-1; j_gene: TRBJ2-2; d_gene: NA; CDR3nt: TGCGCCAGCAGCCAGGAGGGGGAGCTGTTTTTT; CDR3aa: CASSQEGELFF
abundance: NA; v_gene: TRBV2; j_gene: TRBJ2-1; d_gene: TRBD2; CDR3nt: TGTGCCAGCAGACTAGCGGGACTGAATGAGCAGTTCTTC; CDR3aa: CASRLAGLNEQFF
abundance: once; v_gene: TRBV5-4; j_gene: TRBJ2-6; d_gene: NA; CDR3nt: TGTGCCAGCGGGGGGGGGCTAAGGGGCTCTGGGGCCAACGTCCTGACTTTC; CDR3aa: CASGGGLRGSGANVLTF
abundance: NA; v_gene: TRBV5-1; j_gene: TRBJ2-2; d_gene: TRBD1; CDR3nt: TGCGCCAGCAGCTTGGGACAGGGGACCGGGGAGCTGTTTTTT; CDR3aa: CASSLGQGTGELFF
abundance: once; v_gene: TRBV5-6; j_gene: TRBJ1-2; d_gene: NA; CDR3nt: TGTGCCAGCAGCTTGGGGGGGCAGATCTATGGCTACACCTTC; CDR3aa: CASSLGGQIYGYTF
abundance: NA; v_gene: TRBV18; j_gene: TRBJ2-1; d_gene: TRBD2; CDR3nt: TGTGCCAGCTCACGGGCGGGAGTGGACTACAATGAGCAGTTCTTC; CDR3aa: CASSRAGVDYNEQFF
abundance: NA; v_gene: TRBV4-1; j_gene: TRBJ2-1; d_gene: TRBD2; CDR3nt: TGCGCCAGCAGCCAAGAGGAGACTAGCGTATACAATGAGCAGTTCTTC; CDR3aa: CASSQEETSVYNEQFF
abundance: NA; v_gene: TRBV15; j_gene: TRBJ2-6; d_gene: NA; CDR3nt: TGTGCCACCAGCAGAGCAGGCTCTGGGGCCAACGTCCTGACTTTC; CDR3aa: CATSRAGSGANVLTF
abundance: few; v_gene: TRBV7-2; j_gene: TRBJ2-1; d_gene: TRBD2; CDR3nt: TGTGCCAGCAGCGCCGGGACTAGTACGTCCGAGCAGTTCTTC; CDR3aa: CASSAGTSTSEQFF
abundance: once; v_gene: TRBV2; j_gene: TRBJ2-5; d_gene: NA; CDR3nt: TGTGCCAGCAGTGAGAACAGACAAGAGACCCAGTACTTC; CDR3aa: CASSENRQETQYF
abundance: NA; v_gene: TRBV30; j_gene: TRBJ2-7; d_gene: NA; CDR3nt: TGTGCCTGGAGTGTAGCCCAATACGAGCAGTACTTC; CDR3aa: CAWSVAQYEQYF
abundance: NA; v_gene: TRBV15; j_gene: TRBJ1-4; d_gene: TRBD1; CDR3nt: TGTGCCACCAGCAGGGAGGACAGGGCGAATGAAAAACTGTTTTTT; CDR3aa: CATSREDRANEKLFF
abundance: NA; v_gene: TRBV11-2; j_gene: TRBJ1-1; d_gene: NA; CDR3nt: TGTGCCAGCAGCTTCCGGGGGATGAACACTGAAGCTTTCTTT; CDR3aa: CASSFRGMNTEAFF
abundance: NA; v_gene: TRBV7-8; j_gene: TRBJ1-5; d_gene: TRBD1; CDR3nt: TGTGCCAGCAGCCTCGGGACAGGGAGCCAGCCCCAGCATTTT; CDR3aa: CASSLGTGSQPQHF
abundance: once; v_gene: TRBV11-2; j_gene: TRBJ1-2; d_gene: NA; CDR3nt: TGTGCCAGCAGCGCGGACAGAACGTACTATGGCTACACCTTC; CDR3aa: CASSADRTYYGYTF
abundance: NA; v_gene: TRBV11-2; j_gene: TRBJ2-5; d_gene: TRBD1; CDR3nt: TGTGCCAGCAGCTTAGAACGGGACAGGGTAAAGACCCAGTACTTC; CDR3aa: CASSLERDRVKTQYF
abundance: NA; v_gene: TRBV19; j_gene: TRBJ2-7; d_gene: TRBD2; CDR3nt: TGTGCCAGTAGTGTAACTAGCGGGCTATCCTACGAGCAGTACTTC; CDR3aa: CASSVTSGLSYEQYF
abundance: NA; v_gene: TRBV29-1; j_gene: TRBJ1-2; d_gene: NA; CDR3nt: TGCAGCTTTACCAGGGGTGTCTATGGCTACACCTTC; CDR3aa: CSFTRGVYGYTF
abundance: NA; v_gene: TRBV28; j_gene: TRBJ1-4; d_gene: NA; CDR3nt: TGTGCCAGCAGTTTTCTTTTCAGGGGTCCTAAAAGACTGTTTTTT; CDR3aa: CASSFLFRGPKRLFF
abundance: NA; v_gene: TRBV11-2; j_gene: TRBJ2-3; d_gene: NA; CDR3nt: TGTGCCAGCAGCTCTTGGACATCTAGCACAGATACGCAGTATTTT; CDR3aa: CASSSWTSSTDTQYF
abundance: NA; v_gene: TRBV28; j_gene: TRBJ1-2; d_gene: TRBD1; CDR3nt: TGTGCCAGCAGTTTCCCCCGGACAGGGGGTTCCCTTAACTATGGCTACACCTTC; CDR3aa: CASSFPRTGGSLNYGYTF
abundance: NA; v_gene: TRBV7-8; j_gene: TRBJ2-7; d_gene: TRBD1; CDR3nt: TGTGCCAGCAGCTCCTTGACAGGGAGCGGCTCCGAGCAGTACTTC; CDR3aa: CASSSLTGSGSEQYF
abundance: NA; v_gene: TRBV28; j_gene: TRBJ1-1; d_gene: NA; CDR3nt: TGTGCCAGCAGTTTAACAAGTGATTACGCTGAAGCTTTCTTT; CDR3aa: CASSLTSDYAEAFF
abundance: NA; v_gene: TRBV2; j_gene: TRBJ1-3; d_gene: NA; CDR3nt: TGTGCCAGCAGTGAAGGGCGGGGGAAACAATCCTACACCATATATTTT; CDR3aa: CASSEGRGKQSYTIYF
abundance: once; v_gene: TRBV28; j_gene: TRBJ2-7; d_gene: NA; CDR3nt: TGTGCCACAAGACAGTACGAGCAGTACTTC; CDR3aa: CATRQYEQYF
abundance: NA; v_gene: TRBV4-2; j_gene: TRBJ2-4; d_gene: TRBD2; CDR3nt: TGTGCCAGCAGCCTAGGACTAGCGGGGGGGTTAGCCAAAAACATTCAGTACTTC; CDR3aa: CASSLGLAGGLAKNIQYF
abundance: NA; v_gene: TRBV15; j_gene: TRBJ1-1; d_gene: NA; CDR3nt: TGTGCCACCAGCAGTCGGGGGGACACTGAAGCTTTCTTT; CDR3aa: CATSSRGDTEAFF
abundance: few; v_gene: TRBV7-3; j_gene: TRBJ2-3; d_gene: TRBD1; CDR3nt: TGTGCCAGCAGCACGACAGGGGTCACAGATACGCAGTATTTT; CDR3aa: CASSTTGVTDTQYF
abundance: NA; v_gene: TRBV5-4; j_gene: TRBJ2-6; d_gene: TRBD2; CDR3nt: TGTGCCAGCAGTCCAGGCCGACTAGCGGGAGAATCTGGGGCCAACGTCCTGACTTTC; CDR3aa: CASSPGRLAGESGANVLTF
abundance: NA; v_gene: TRBV7-9; j_gene: TRBJ1-6; d_gene: TRBD1; CDR3nt: TGTGCCAGCAGCTCCACAGGGGGAAGCTCCTATAATTCACCCCTCCACTTT; CDR3aa: CASSSTGGSSYNSPLHF
abundance: NA; v_gene: TRBV2; j_gene: TRBJ2-7; d_gene: TRBD2; CDR3nt: TGTGCCAGCAGGGGACTAGCGGGGAACTACGAGCAGTACTTC; CDR3aa: CASRGLAGNYEQYF